This entry lists 29 T cell receptor beta chains sequenced from one sample in a study of cytomegalovirus exposure and HLA in healthy donors. Using immunoSEQ multiplex PCR, the repertoire was profiled, and TCRdb retains in-frame clones only, with some absent. The data show 130,000 to 150,000 clones, 80% to 95% seen once. Specimen: PBMCs. The receptors were gathered from a man aged 18 to 29 in good health and CMV-seronegative.

This chain connects TRBV9 to TRBJ2-2, with 8 bases that match TRBD1. The ends lost 3 bases at V and 5 bases at J; junction bases unmatched: 6. The V gene's germline CDR1 is SGDLS and CDR2 YYNGEE. The CDR3 consists of 15 residues. The CDR3 nucleotides read TGTGCCAGCAGCGGGACAGGGTGGAGGACCGGGGAGCTGTTTTTT. Translated: CASSGTGWRTGELFF.

The chain joins TRBV27 to TRBJ1-5, with 11 bases lining up with TRBD1. The trim removed 3 bases at V and 6 bases at J, leaving 4 bases unmatched. In germline, CDR1 is MNHEY, CDR2 SMNVEV (reference sequence). There are 15 residues in the CDR3. This CDR3 reads CASSFSGQGGQPQHF. The CDR3 DNA is TGTGCCAGCAGTTTCTCGGGACAGGGGGGTCAGCCCCAGCATTTT.

Notes on this clone: A read error may account for a junction end that differs from germline. The chain has TRBV18 and TRBJ1-6; a weak D match, TRBD1 (6 bases). In germline, CDR1 is KGHSH, CDR2 LQKENI. The CDR3 is 17 amino acids. CDR3 loop: CASSPQQGGSSNSPFHF. The CDR3 region has the DNA TGTGCCAGCTCACCCCAACAGGGCGGTTCATCTAATTCACCCTTCCACTTT.

The chain employs TRBV10-3 and TRBJ2-1, with 7 bases that match TRBD2. The V gene's germline CDR1 is ENHRY and CDR2 SYGVKD. V was clipped by 0 bases and J by 7 bases; unmatched bases: 6. CDR3 length equals 15 residues. The CDR3 DNA reads as TGTGCCATCAGTGAGTCGGCTAGCGGAGCTAATGAGCAGTTCTTC. It yields the protein CAISESASGANEQFF.

This chain connects TRBV7-9 to TRBJ2-1; the D is unclear. The CDR3 is made up of 12 amino acids. V was trimmed by 5 bases and J by 9 bases, leaving 11 bases between them. Per the germline V gene, CDR1 is SEHNR and CDR2 is FQNEAQ (reference sequence). The CDR3 region has the DNA TGTGCCAGCAGCAACCAGATCGTTGAGCAGTTCTTC. Translating gives CASSNQIVEQFF.

V is TRBV9 and J is TRBJ2-1, with D possibly matching TRBD2 (5 bases). CDR1 and CDR2 from the germline V gene are SGDLS and YYNGEE. This CDR3 comprises 13 residues. V was cut by 4 bases and J by 6 bases, with 11 bases left in between. The CDR3 sequence: CASSPHRGNEQFF. The CDR3 DNA sequence: TGTGCCAGCAGCCCACACCGGGGCAATGAGCAGTTCTTC.

This chain joins TRBV19 and TRBJ1-6; 7 nucleotides match TRBD1. Germline CDR1 and CDR2: LNHDA and SQIVND (reference sequence). This CDR3 has 19 amino acids. With V trimmed by 3 bases and J by 0 bases, 11 bases remained unmatched. The CDR3 nucleotides read TGTGCCAGTAGTATCCGCCCGGGACAGCCCCTCTCCTATAATTCACCCCTCCACTTT. Translating gives CASSIRPGQPLSYNSPLHF.

This clone is a singleton in its sample. This rearrangement joins TRBV6-6 to TRBJ1-5; TRBD1 matches at 9 bases. Germline trimming cut 6 bases from V and 0 bases from J; bases unmatched to any gene: 3. This CDR3 region has 15 residues. Germline V CDR1 and CDR2: MNHNY, SVGAGI (reference sequence). CDR3 sequence: CASRQGQGSNQPQHF. The CDR3 DNA is TGTGCCAGCAGACAGGGACAGGGTAGCAATCAGCCCCAGCATTTT.

The chain links TRBV6-6 to TRBJ1-2; no reliable D call. V was shortened by 0 bases and J by 6 bases, with 11 bases between the two germline ends. The CDR3 is 14 amino acids. CDR1 and CDR2 from the germline V gene are MNHNY and SVGAGI (reference sequence). The CDR3 is CASSYSMAEDGYTF. CDR3 DNA sequence: TGTGCCAGCAGTTACTCGATGGCCGAGGATGGCTACACCTTC.

V gene TRBV19 combines with J gene TRBJ2-7; D may be TRBD1 (5 bases). Trimming stripped 3 bases from V and 5 bases from J, with 14 bases between. The CDR3 runs to 14 residues. Germline V gene sequence: CDR1 LNHDA, CDR2 SQIVND (reference sequence). CDR3 amino acids: CASSIGRALHEQYF. Here the CDR3 DNA reads TGTGCCAGTAGTATCGGCAGGGCCCTACACGAGCAGTACTTC.

V usage is TRBV27 and J usage is TRBJ2-5; D perhaps matches TRBD1 (5 bases). The CDR3 length is 14 residues. V gave up 7 bases and J gave up 1 base, with 13 bases separating them. The V gene's germline CDR1 is MNHEY and CDR2 SMNVEV (reference sequence). CDR3 nucleotide sequence: TGTGCCAGCAAACTGGGCACAGGCCAAGAGACCCAGTACTTC. It specifies CASKLGTGQETQYF.

The chain couples TRBV2 to TRBJ1-5, with 7 bases that match TRBD1. This CDR3 is 15 amino acids long. With V trimmed by 5 bases and J by 4 bases, 8 bases remained unmatched. The germline gives CDR1 SNHLY, CDR2 FYNNEI. The CDR3 spells CASSPRDSENQPQHF. The CDR3, as DNA: TGTGCCAGCAGTCCCCGGGACAGCGAAAATCAGCCCCAGCATTTT.

The V gene is TRBV4-1, the J gene TRBJ2-5; perhaps TRBD2 as D (5 bases). Germline V lookup: CDR1 MGHRA, CDR2 YSYEKL. CDR3 size: 15 residues. Trimming cost V 0 bases and J 1 base, with 9 bases left between them. The DNA of the CDR3 is TGCGCCAGCAGCCAAGAACCCCTAGCCCAAGAGACCCAGTACTTC. Its protein product is CASSQEPLAQETQYF.

The V call is TRBV28, the J call TRBJ2-3, with 9 bases lining up with TRBD1. Germline V gene lookup returns CDR1 MDHEN and CDR2 SYDVKM. The CDR3 contains 16 residues. V was pared by 7 bases and J by 0 bases, with 8 bases of the junction left unmatched. For the CDR3, the DNA is TGTGCCAGCACCGTTGTACAGGGGGCCAGCACAGATACGCAGTATTTT. This translates into CASTVVQGASTDTQYF. The complete variable domain, with remaining parts taken from reference TRBV28 and TRBJ2-3, reads DVKVTQSSRYLVKRTGEKVFLECVQDMDHENMFWYRQDPGLGLRLIYFSYDVKMKEKGDIPEGYSVSREKKERFSLILESASTNQTSMYLCASTVVQGASTDTQYFGPGTRLTVL.

This clone is a singleton in its sample. The chain links TRBV18 to TRBJ2-5; D is perhaps TRBD2 (5 bases). Germline V CDR1 and CDR2: KGHSH, LQKENI. Trimming shortened V by 2 bases and J by 3 bases, and 16 bases separated the two germline ends. The CDR3 loop spans 16 amino acids. The CDR3 nucleotides read TGTGCCAGCTCACCATTCCCGACGGGAATCAAAGAGACCCAGTACTTC. It translates to CASSPFPTGIKETQYF. The full variable domain, its missing parts supplied by reference TRBV18 and TRBJ2-5, is NAGVMQNPRHLVRRRGQEARLRCSPMKGHSHVYWYRQLPEEGLKFMVYLQKENIIDESGMPKERFSAEFPKEGPSILRIQQVVRGDSAAYFCASSPFPTGIKETQYFGPGTRLLVL.

The chain recombines TRBV7-9 with TRBJ2-7, with a tentative D call TRBD2 (7 bases). The CDR3 contains 15 residues. The germline V gene encodes CDR1 SEHNR and CDR2 FQNEAQ (reference sequence). Trimming stripped 3 bases from V and 3 bases from J, with 15 bases between. CDR3 sequence: CASSFASGQFYEQYF. The CDR3, as DNA: TGTGCCAGCAGCTTCGCTAGCGGACAGTTCTACGAGCAGTACTTC.

The genes are TRBV30 and TRBJ2-1; TRBD1 aligns across 8 bases. The CDR3 consists of 16 residues. The V gene's germline CDR1 is GTSNPN and CDR2 SVGIG (reference sequence). J gave up 2 bases and V 3 bases, and 9 bases lay outside the gene matches. The CDR3 reads CAWRALGQGTYNEQFF. The CDR3 DNA reads as TGTGCCTGGAGGGCACTCGGACAGGGAACCTACAATGAGCAGTTCTTC.

V usage is TRBV19 and J usage is TRBJ1-2, with D possibly matching TRBD1 (5 bases). V lost 3 bases, J lost 4 bases, and 12 bases lay in between. The CDR3 is 14 amino acids. Germline lookup yields CDR1 LNHDA and CDR2 SQIVND (reference sequence). In nucleotides, the CDR3 is TGTGCCAGTAGTATTCGACAGTTAACCTATGGCTACACCTTC. This translates into CASSIRQLTYGYTF.

The rearrangement links TRBV7-9 to TRBJ2-2; 9 positions match TRBD1. The V gene end was trimmed by 6 bases and the J gene end by 1 base; junction bases not matched to a gene: 9. Germline V gene lookup returns CDR1 SEHNR and CDR2 FQNEAQ (reference sequence). The CDR3 is made up of 17 amino acids. The CDR3 loop is CASRTLQGALNTGELFF. CDR3 sequence (DNA): TGTGCCAGCAGGACCCTACAGGGGGCTCTGAACACCGGGGAGCTGTTTTTT.

The chain uses TRBV29-1 and TRBJ1-2; a possible D gene is TRBD1 (6 bases). CDR1 and CDR2 (germline): SQVTM, ANQGSEA. Trimming removed 6 bases at V and 2 bases at J, with 19 bases between. The CDR3 loop spans 15 amino acids. As DNA, the CDR3 is TGCAGCGTGTTACCCAGGGGATCGAGCAACTATGGCTACACCTTC. Its translation is CSVLPRGSSNYGYTF.

This clone was counted a single time. The chain has TRBV10-1 and TRBJ2-3; 11 positions match TRBD1. The CDR3 extends over 15 amino acids. The trim removed 7 bases at V and 1 base at J, leaving 4 bases unmatched. Germline CDR1 reads WNHNN; CDR2 reads SYGVQD (reference sequence). The CDR3 reads CASKGQGDGTDTQYF. The CDR3, as DNA: TGCGCCAGCAAGGGACAGGGGGATGGCACAGATACGCAGTATTTT.

The chain combines TRBV5-1 with TRBJ1-4, with a possible D match to TRBD1 (5 bases). The V end lost 4 bases, the J end lost 4 bases, and 14 bases lay between the germline ends. The CDR3 contains 15 residues. Germline CDR1 reads SGHRS; CDR2 reads YFSETQ. This CDR3 reads CASSVGDRVNEKLFF. The CDR3 DNA reads as TGCGCCAGCAGCGTCGGTGACAGAGTTAATGAAAAACTGTTTTTT.

This rearrangement joins TRBV18 to TRBJ1-6, with a possible D match to TRBD1 (6 bases). CDR3 size: 14 residues. Germline CDR1 KGHSH, CDR2 LQKENI. The V end lost 2 bases, the J end lost 7 bases, and 9 bases lay between the germline ends. The CDR3 nucleotides read TGTGCCAGCTCACCAGGGGGCCTGAATTCACCCCTCCACTTT. Translating gives CASSPGGLNSPLHF. The full variable domain, completed using reference TRBV18 and TRBJ1-6, is NAGVMQNPRHLVRRRGQEARLRCSPMKGHSHVYWYRQLPEEGLKFMVYLQKENIIDESGMPKERFSAEFPKEGPSILRIQQVVRGDSAAYFCASSPGGLNSPLHFGNGTRLTVT.

CDR3: CASSPPRTGYNEQFF. As DNA, the CDR3 is TGTGCCAGCAGTCCCCCCCGGACAGGTTACAATGAGCAGTTCTTC. The chain couples TRBV27 to TRBJ2-1, with 7 bases matching TRBD1. Germline CDR1 and CDR2: MNHEY and SMNVEV (reference sequence). V shed 5 bases, J shed 4 bases, and the junction held 8 bases outside the gene matches. The CDR3 totals 15 residues.

The chain joins TRBV10-3 to TRBJ2-3, with 9 nucleotides matching TRBD2. J gave up 6 bases and V 6 bases, and 10 bases lay outside the gene matches. Germline loops: CDR1 ENHRY, CDR2 SYGVKD. The length of the CDR3 is 15 residues. The CDR3 coding sequence is TGTGCCATCAGCCTTAGCGGGGGCCAGGGCGATACGCAGTATTTT. The encoded protein is CAISLSGGQGDTQYF.

The V gene is TRBV29-1, the J gene TRBJ1-2; 8 bases fit TRBD1. Germline V gene data show CDR1 as SQVTM and CDR2 as ANQGSEA. This CDR3 has 12 residues. Losses at the gene ends were 7 bases for V and 6 bases for J; bases not matched to a gene: 7. Here the CDR3 reads CSGSQTGDGYTF. In DNA, the CDR3 is TGCAGCGGCTCCCAGACAGGGGATGGCTACACCTTC.

The V and J genes are TRBV30 and TRBJ2-1; TRBD1 might be the D (6 bases). The length of the CDR3 is 15 residues. Germline V lookup: CDR1 GTSNPN, CDR2 SVGIG (reference sequence). The V and J ends lost 0 bases and 8 bases respectively, with 17 bases between them. CDR3 region: CAWSVRDIQADEQFF. CDR3 DNA sequence: TGTGCCTGGAGTGTACGGGACATTCAGGCGGATGAGCAGTTCTTC.

The chain employs TRBV6-4 and TRBJ2-2; TRBD2 matches 12 bases. CDR1 is MRHNA, CDR2 SNTAGT, per germline. J was trimmed by 2 bases and V by 5 bases; bases with no gene match: 15. The CDR3 spans 20 residues. The CDR3 DNA reads TGTGCCAGCAGTATCGATCCCAGACTAGCGGGAGTGTATAACACCGGGGAGCTGTTTTTT. Residues: CASSIDPRLAGVYNTGELFF.

The CDR3 bases are TGTGCCAGCCGGGGTCGAACCTCCTACGAGCAGTACTTC. It is translated as CASRGRTSYEQYF. The chain carries TRBV6-1 and TRBJ2-7, with a weak D call TRBD2 (5 bases). The V and J ends lost 8 bases and 0 bases respectively, with 11 bases between them. The CDR3 contains 13 residues. CDR1 MNHNS and CDR2 SASEGT come from the germline V gene.